This is a list of T cell receptor beta chains from one sample in a study of TIL therapy for anti-PD-1-resistant metastatic lung cancer. The table came from immunoSEQ multiplex PCR; TCRdb's copy has only in-frame clones and leaves some out. The sample has approximately 87,000 clones; just over 65% are singletons. The sequences come from tumor tissue, collected at baseline. These receptors all stem from a person aged 25-85 years with non-small cell lung cancer. Both conserved end residues are part of each CDR3. D genes are given only for firm matches. For some rows the clone size is stated as once, few or many, or as a class when expanded; others skip it.

16 TRBJ2-5 TRBV24-1 . . CATSDTPKGWQETQYF TGTGCCACCAGTGATACCCCGAAAGGGTGGCAAGAGACCCAGTACTTC
16 TRBJ2-3 TRBV7-2 . TRBD2 CASSSPGLAGGNTQYF TGTGCCAGCAGCTCACCGGGACTAGCGGGAGGAAATACGCAGTATTTT
19 TRBJ1-2 TRBV7-2 . . CASSLLKNRHLPPNYGYTF TGTGCCAGCAGCTTATTAAAGAACCGACACCTACCTCCTAACTATGGCTACACCTTC
13 TRBJ1-1 TRBV4-2 . . CASSSPGNTEAFF TGTGCCAGCAGCTCCCCAGGGAACACTGAAGCTTTCTTT
14 TRBJ2-1 TRBV2 . TRBD2 CASRPGLAGTEQFF TGTGCCAGCAGGCCGGGACTAGCGGGCACCGAGCAGTTCTTC
16 TRBJ2-3 TRBV3-1/TRBV3-2 . TRBD2 CASPGPLAGGTDTQYF TGTGCCAGCCCAGGGCCCCTAGCGGGGGGGACAGATACGCAGTATTTT
15 TRBJ2-7 TRBV28 . TRBD1 CASSSAGTGYHEQYF TGTGCCAGCAGTTCAGCCGGGACAGGGTACCACGAGCAGTACTTC
13 TRBJ2-5 TRBV7-2 . TRBD2 CASSRAGKETQYF TGTGCCAGCAGTAGAGCGGGAAAAGAGACCCAGTACTTC
15 TRBJ2-5 TRBV28 . . CASSLGGEGGETQYF TGTGCCAGCAGTTTAGGGGGTGAGGGCGGAGAGACCCAGTACTTC
13 TRBJ2-3 TRBV12-3/TRBV12-4 once . CASRTEFTDTQYF TGTGCCAGCAGGACAGAGTTCACAGATACGCAGTATTTT
14 TRBJ2-1 TRBV5-1 few . CASSLAVHYNEQFF TGCGCCAGCAGCTTGGCCGTACACTACAATGAGCAGTTCTTC
15 TRBJ2-1 TRBV7-3 . TRBD1 CASSFRAGGRNEQFF TGTGCCAGCAGCTTCAGGGCAGGGGGCCGTAATGAGCAGTTCTTC
14 TRBJ2-1 TRBV28 . . CASSKTPPYNEQFF TGTGCCAGCAGCAAGACGCCACCCTACAATGAGCAGTTCTTC
13 TRBJ1-6 TRBV30 . . CAWSVKHNSPLHF TGTGCCTGGAGTGTCAAACATAATTCACCCCTCCACTTT
14 TRBJ1-2 TRBV3-1/TRBV3-2 few . CASSPQGFFYGYTF TGTGCCAGCAGCCCGCAGGGTTTCTTCTATGGCTACACCTTC
15 TRBJ2-1 TRBV30 . TRBD2 CAWDLTSGRAIEQFF TGTGCCTGGGACCTAACTAGCGGGAGGGCCATTGAGCAGTTCTTC
14 TRBJ1-1 TRBV3-1/TRBV3-2 . . CASSQDLTGSEAFF TGTGCCAGCAGCCAAGACTTAACAGGTTCTGAAGCTTTCTTT
11 TRBJ1-2 TRBV20-1 . . CSKGGGGSYTF TGCAGTAAAGGTGGAGGGGGAAGCTACACCTTC
15 TRBJ1-6 TRBV5-1 few . CASSPRYSNNSPLHF TGCGCCAGCAGCCCTAGGTACAGCAATAATTCACCCCTCCACTTT
15 TRBJ1-3 TRBV10-3 once . CAISEPPGTGNTIYF TGTGCCATCAGTGAGCCACCAGGAACCGGAAACACCATATATTTT
14 TRBJ1-2 TRBV28 . . CASTAPDRIYGYTF TGTGCCAGCACCGCCCCGGACCGGATCTATGGCTACACCTTC
14 TRBJ1-2 TRBV6-6 few . CASSQEGFNYGYTF TGTGCCAGCAGTCAAGAGGGATTTAACTATGGCTACACCTTC
15 TRBJ2-7 TRBV11-2 . TRBD1 CASSSGGTGAYEQYF TGTGCCAGCAGCTCGGGGGGGACAGGGGCCTACGAGCAGTACTTC
17 TRBJ2-4 TRBV7-2 . TRBD2 CASSLVPGLAMTGGQYF TGTGCCAGCAGCTTAGTCCCGGGACTAGCGATGACTGGCGGTCAGTACTTC
14 TRBJ2-7 TRBV13 once TRBD1 CASSFEGTGGEQYF TGTGCCAGCAGCTTCGAAGGGACAGGGGGTGAGCAGTACTTC
13 TRBJ1-1 TRBV25-1 few TRBD1 CASRDSLNTEAFF TGTGCCAGCCGGGACAGCCTGAACACTGAAGCTTTCTTT
15 TRBJ2-1 TRBV9 few . CASSQGAGLYNEQFF TGTGCCAGCAGCCAAGGGGCAGGACTTTACAATGAGCAGTTCTTC
16 TRBJ1-2 TRBV1 . . CTSSQEATGPGYGYTF TGCACCAGCAGCCAAGAGGCGACAGGGCCGGGATATGGCTACACCTTC
13 TRBJ1-2 TRBV7-2 . . CASSPPPYMGYTF TGTGCCAGCAGCCCCCCCCCATACATGGGCTACACCTTC
15 TRBJ2-5 TRBV7-2 . . CASSLATGFAETQYF TGTGCCAGCAGCTTAGCCACAGGGTTCGCAGAGACCCAGTACTTC
13 TRBJ1-5 TRBV2 . . CASSVLDFQPQHF TGTGCCAGCAGTGTCCTAGATTTTCAGCCCCAGCATTTT
13 TRBJ2-5 TRBV7-7 . . CASSLSSQETQYF TGTGCCAGCAGCTTATCTTCGCAAGAGACCCAGTACTTC
16 TRBJ2-2 TRBV3-1/TRBV3-2 . TRBD2 CASSPGTSGGRWELFF TGTGCCAGCAGCCCTGGGACTAGCGGGGGAAGATGGGAGCTGTTTTTT
14 TRBJ2-5 TRBV15 . TRBD1 CATSRDRGEETQYF TGTGCCACCAGCAGGGACAGGGGAGAAGAGACCCAGTACTTC
12 TRBJ2-7 TRBV11-2 . TRBD2 CASSWEGLGQYF TGTGCCAGCAGCTGGGAGGGTCTAGGGCAGTACTTC
15 TRBJ2-3 TRBV4-1 . . CASSQDLVGADTQYF TGCGCCAGCAGCCAAGATTTAGTGGGTGCAGATACGCAGTATTTT
22 TRBJ2-3 TRBV4-1 . TRBD2 CASSQDSTAGLAGGPYQDTQYF TGCGCCAGCAGCCAAGATAGCACAGCGGGACTAGCGGGAGGGCCATATCAAGATACGCAGTATTTT
13 TRBJ1-5 TRBV19 few TRBD1 CASTLDRGQPQHF TGTGCCAGTACCTTGGACAGGGGGCAGCCCCAGCATTTT
12 TRBJ2-7 TRBV28 . . CASKATTYEQYF TGTGCCAGCAAGGCGACTACCTACGAGCAGTACTTC
14 TRBJ2-7 TRBV19 . TRBD2 CASSSASGPYEQYF TGTGCCAGTAGTAGTGCTAGCGGCCCCTACGAGCAGTACTTC
13 TRBJ2-3 TRBV3-1/TRBV3-2 few . CASSQRGSDTQYF TGTGCCAGCAGCCAGAGGGGGAGCGATACGCAGTATTTT
14 TRBJ2-7 TRBV5-6 . . CASRMTGSSYEQYF TGTGCCAGCAGAATGACGGGGAGCTCCTACGAGCAGTACTTC